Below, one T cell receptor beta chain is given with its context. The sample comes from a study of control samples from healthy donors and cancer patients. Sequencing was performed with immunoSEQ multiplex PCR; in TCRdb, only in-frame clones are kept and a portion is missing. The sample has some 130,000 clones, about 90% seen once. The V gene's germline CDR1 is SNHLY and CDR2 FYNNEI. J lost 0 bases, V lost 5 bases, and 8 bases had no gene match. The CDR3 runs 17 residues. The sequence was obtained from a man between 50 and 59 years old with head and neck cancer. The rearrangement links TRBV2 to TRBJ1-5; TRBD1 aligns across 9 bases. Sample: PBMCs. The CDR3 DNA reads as TGTGCCAGCAGTCCCGGGACAGGGATATATAGCAATCAGCCCCAGCATTTT. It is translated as CASSPGTGIYSNQPQHF.